This T cell receptor beta chain was documented in a study of blood T cell repertoires in COVID-19 (dated by TCRdb to 2020 to 2022). Study-wide context: Samples covering the acute and convalescent phases of COVID-19 were provided by collaborators in the United States, Italy and Spain. The material from the prospective study consisted of cDNA or gDNA derived from T cells, B-cell-depleted T cells, or PBMCs. Deeply sampled blood TCRbeta repertoires from subjects exposed to, actively infected with, or recovered from COVID-19 were included in the dataset. The repertoires were made available in a free public database intended to serve as a resource for research on the immune response to SARS-CoV-2. Samples were obtained from the ongoing ImmuneRACE study (first 160 participants) and from approximately 1,200 subjects provided by 6 global collaborators. The sample metadata nearly always contained a de-identified subject ID, COVID-19 status, age in years and sex. Where HLA class I and class II types were available, the types were taken from metadata supplied by the sample provider, not from assay-based typing. General conclusions and limits of the study: The quantity of clinical and demographic metadata differed by source and by participant and was supplied without curation.

TCRbeta CDR3 regions were amplified from genomic DNA using the immunoSEQ Assay, a bias-controlled multiplex PCR. In the original analysis: Nucleated cell counts per sample were estimated from amplification of reference gene primers within the assay. To quantify the absolute abundance of each unique TCRbeta CDR3 rearrangement, sequence reads were collapsed and filtered. For each sample, productive Simpson clonality was calculated as the square root of Simpson's diversity index over productive rearrangements. Entries here come from immuneACCESS through TCRdb and include only in-frame sequences with V and J called. Some clones fail to appear in such tables; in the studies checked, an unresolved V gene covers under half of the shortfall, and the cause of the remainder is unknown. The V and J calls and clone size were taken over from that table, and D and trimming were inferred from the DNA. The sample includes about 110,000 clones, with 65% to 90% observed a single time. The top ten clones comprise roughly 7.7% of the sample.

This clone has more than one count but fewer than ten. There is no known antigen for this receptor. No much larger clone exists at a distance of one base, and base qualities are not known. Counted from cysteine to phenylalanine, this CDR3 has 13 amino acids. Just CDR3 DNA is preserved here, 39 bases in frame from base 1. The germline V gene (reference sequence) yields LNHDA for CDR1 and SQIVND for CDR2. Deletion took 2 bases off V and 4 bases off J, with a span of 5 bases between the germline ends. Whole blood was collected in K2EDTA tubes by collaborating institutions according to the institutions' own protocols. Collaborator samples were shipped for TCRbeta analysis as frozen whole blood, isolated PBMCs, or DNA extracted from either sample type.

The sequenced sample consisted of peripheral blood. This receptor was taken from a woman older than 75 with active or convalescent COVID-19. Recombination connected TRBV19 to TRBJ1-4; D gene: possibly TRBD1, on 5 matching bases. In nucleotide form, the sequence is TGTGCCAGTAGTATACAGGGTAATGAAAAACTGTTTTTT. It is translated as CASSIQGNEKLFF.